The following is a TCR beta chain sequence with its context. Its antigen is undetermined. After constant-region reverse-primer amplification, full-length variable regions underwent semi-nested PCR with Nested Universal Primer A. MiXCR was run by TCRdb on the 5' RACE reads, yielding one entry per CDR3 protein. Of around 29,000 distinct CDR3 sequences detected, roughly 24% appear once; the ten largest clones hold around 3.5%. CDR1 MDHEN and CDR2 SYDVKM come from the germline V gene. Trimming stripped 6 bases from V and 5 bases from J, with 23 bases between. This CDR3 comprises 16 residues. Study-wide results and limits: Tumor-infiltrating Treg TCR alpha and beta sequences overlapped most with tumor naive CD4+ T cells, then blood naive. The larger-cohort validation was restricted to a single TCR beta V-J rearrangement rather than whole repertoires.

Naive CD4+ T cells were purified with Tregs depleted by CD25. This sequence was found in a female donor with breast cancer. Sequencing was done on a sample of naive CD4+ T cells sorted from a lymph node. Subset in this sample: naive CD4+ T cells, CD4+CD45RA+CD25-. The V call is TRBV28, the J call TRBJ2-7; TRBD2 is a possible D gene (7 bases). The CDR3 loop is CASRRGRGQSTHEQYF. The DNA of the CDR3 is TGTGCCAGCAGGCGGGGGCGGGGGCAGTCGACACACGAGCAGTACTTC.